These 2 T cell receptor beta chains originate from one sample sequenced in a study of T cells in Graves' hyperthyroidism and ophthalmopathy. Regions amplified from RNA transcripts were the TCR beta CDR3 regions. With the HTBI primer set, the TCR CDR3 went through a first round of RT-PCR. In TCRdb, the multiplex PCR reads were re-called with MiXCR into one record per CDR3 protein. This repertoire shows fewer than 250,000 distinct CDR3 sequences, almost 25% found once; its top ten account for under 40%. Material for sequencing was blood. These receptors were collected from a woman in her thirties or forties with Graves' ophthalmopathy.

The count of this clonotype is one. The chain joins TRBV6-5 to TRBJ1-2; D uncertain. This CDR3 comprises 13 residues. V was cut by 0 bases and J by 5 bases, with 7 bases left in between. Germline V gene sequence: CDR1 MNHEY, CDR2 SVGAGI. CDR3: CASSYSPEYGYTF. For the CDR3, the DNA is TGTGCCAGCAGTTACTCGCCGGAGTATGGCTACACCTTC.

CDR3: CASRSGTGSYQPQHF. The CDR3 DNA reads TGTGCCAGCAGATCCGGGACAGGGAGTTATCAGCCCCAGCATTTT. V and J are TRBV12-3 or TRBV12-4 and TRBJ1-5, with 9 bases identical to TRBD1. There are 15 residues in the CDR3. The V segment lost 6 bases and the J segment 5 bases; nucleotides outside the gene matches: 8.